This T cell receptor (beta chain) was captured by sequencing in a study of blood T cells in healthy people across ages. Then a second PCR, running roughly 6 to 11 cycles, was carried out with a sample-barcoded 5' primer and a J-beta primer mix. TCRdb itself ran the 5' RACE reads through MiXCR, one entry per CDR3 protein. The sample includes 780,000 or so distinct CDR3 sequences, roughly 50% of them seen just once. Ten or more counts support this clonotype. With 6 bases removed from V and 7 bases from J, the gap between germline ends came to 25 bases. This CDR3 contains 17 residues. The germline CDR1 and CDR2 sequences are SGHTA and FQGTGA.

The specimen was blood. This chain links TRBV7-3 with TRBJ1-5; maybe TRBD1 (6 bases). This sequence originates from a man aged 35 to 55 in good health. The CDR3 DNA reads as TGTGCCAGCAGGCTTTCGAGGTTGGGGGGCATGGAACAGCCCCAGCATTTT. Translation gives CASRLSRLGGMEQPQHF.